The next 16 T cell receptor beta chains were all read from a single sample in a study of shared clonotypes between healthy human individuals. The assay was immunoSEQ multiplex PCR, and TCRdb's table has in-frame clones only and misses some. The sample yields over 2,000,000 clones, 93% seen once. Naive CD8 cells lacked CD45RO and underwent positive selection for CCR7, leaving out terminally differentiated effector memory CD45RA+ cells. The sequenced sample consisted of naive CD8+ T cells from PBMCs. These receptors all stem from a man aged 18-30 years in good health. Some clones in this sample may be carry-over from other donors' samples.

The chain joins TRBV27 to TRBJ1-5; 8 bases match TRBD1. V gave up 8 bases and J gave up 0 bases; unmatched junction bases: 15. From germline, CDR1 is MNHEY and CDR2 SMNVEV (reference sequence). The CDR3 has 18 residues. Written as DNA, the CDR3 is TGTGCCAGCCTCCCAACCGGGACAGGAGACTATAGCAATCAGCCCCAGCATTTT. Translated: CASLPTGTGDYSNQPQHF.

The chain combines TRBV7-9 with TRBJ2-5, with TRBD2 as a possible D gene (6 bases). The CDR3 is made up of 14 amino acids. The germline V and J ends were trimmed by 2 bases and 4 bases, with 11 bases remaining between them. Germline CDR1 reads SEHNR; CDR2 reads FQNEAQ (reference sequence). DNA of the CDR3: TGTGCCAGCAGCTTACAGGAGGGGCCAGAGACCCAGTACTTC. Translation gives CASSLQEGPETQYF.

The J gene is TRBJ1-2, the V gene TRBV10-3; D gene ambiguous. Germline V gene lookup returns CDR1 ENHRY and CDR2 SYGVKD. V lost 3 bases and J lost 5, with 4 bases in between. CDR3 length: 11 residues. The CDR3 DNA follows: TGTGCCATCAGTGAACAATATGGCTACACCTTC. Protein sequence: CAISEQYGYTF.

This chain joins TRBV10-3 and TRBJ1-4; D not resolved. Germline CDR1 and CDR2: ENHRY and SYGVKD. The CDR3 spans 17 residues. Deletions cut 2 bases from V and 8 bases from J, with 21 bases between. The CDR3 region has the DNA TGTGCCATCAGTGAGAACGCGGGAGGCATCTTCGGGGAAAAACTGTTTTTT. It translates to CAISENAGGIFGEKLFF.

A word on this clone: Other DNA sequences in the same sample also yield this CDR3. This chain joins TRBV5-1 and TRBJ2-1; D call uncertain. The CDR3 contains 13 residues. V lost 1 base and J 4 bases, leaving 6 bases between the germline ends. The germline gives CDR1 SGHRS, CDR2 YFSETQ. CDR3 sequence: CASSLTGYNEQFF. In nucleotides, the CDR3 is TGCGCCAGCAGCTTGACTGGGTACAATGAGCAGTTCTTC.

This chain connects TRBV7-9 to TRBJ2-5; TRBD2 aligns across 12 bases. V lost 5 bases and J lost 1; bases outside the gene matches: 2. The germline gives CDR1 SEHNR, CDR2 FQNEAQ (reference sequence). This CDR3 spans 15 amino acids. The CDR3 is CASSPSGRGQETQYF. The CDR3 region has the DNA TGTGCCAGCAGCCCTAGCGGGAGGGGCCAAGAGACCCAGTACTTC.

The chain joins TRBV19 to TRBJ2-1, with TRBD1 as a possible D gene (6 bases). CDR3 length: 13 residues. The germline V and J ends were trimmed by 7 bases and 9 bases, with 16 bases remaining between them. The V gene's germline CDR1 is LNHDA and CDR2 SQIVND (reference sequence). The CDR3: CASIPTGMSEQFF. Here the CDR3 DNA reads TGTGCCAGTATCCCGACAGGTATGAGTGAGCAGTTCTTC. The full variable domain, with the rest looked up from reference TRBV19 and TRBJ2-1, is DGGITQSPKYLFRKEGQNVTLSCEQNLNHDAMYWYRQDPGQGLRLIYYSQIVNDFQKGDIAEGYSVSREKKESFPLTVTSAQKNPTAFYLCASIPTGMSEQFFGPGTRLTVL.

The chain links TRBV18 to TRBJ2-5, with TRBD2 identical over 11 bases. This CDR3 contains 17 residues. The germline CDR1 and CDR2 sequences are KGHSH and LQKENI. V lost 0 bases and J lost 1; bases outside the gene matches: 4. CDR3 nucleotide sequence: TGTGCCAGCTCACCACCGAGACTAGCGGGGATCCAAGAGACCCAGTACTTC. It yields the protein CASSPPRLAGIQETQYF. Drawing the rest from reference TRBV18 and TRBJ2-5, the complete variable domain is NAGVMQNPRHLVRRRGQEARLRCSPMKGHSHVYWYRQLPEEGLKFMVYLQKENIIDESGMPKERFSAEFPKEGPSILRIQQVVRGDSAAYFCASSPPRLAGIQETQYFGPGTRLLVL.

The rearrangement joins TRBV7-8 to TRBJ1-2, with TRBD1 identical over 8 bases. The CDR3 contains 15 residues. With 5 bases clipped from V and 4 bases from J, the junction kept 9 bases outside the gene matches. Germline V lookup: CDR1 SGHVS, CDR2 FQNEAQ. CDR3 in DNA: TGTGCCAGCAGCGGGCGGACAGGGTATACCTATGGCTACACCTTC. Translation gives CASSGRTGYTYGYTF.

CDR3 DNA sequence: TGTGCCAGCAGTGAAGGGGACAGGGCTTACTATGGCTACACCTTC. This translates into CASSEGDRAYYGYTF. The chain recombines TRBV2 with TRBJ1-2; 9 nucleotides line up with TRBD1. With V trimmed by 1 base and J by 3 bases, 3 bases remained unmatched. The germline V gene has CDR1 SNHLY and CDR2 FYNNEI. The length of the CDR3 is 15 residues.

The chain links TRBV10-3 to TRBJ2-5; 7 nucleotides line up with TRBD1. The germline V gene encodes CDR1 ENHRY and CDR2 SYGVKD. The CDR3 length is 14 residues. The V segment lost 8 bases and the J segment 4 bases; nucleotides outside the gene matches: 10. CDR3 residues: CAIRTGLRGETQYF. CDR3 nucleotide sequence: TGTGCCATCCGGACAGGCCTCAGGGGAGAGACCCAGTACTTC.

V usage is TRBV5-1 and J usage is TRBJ1-5; 8 bases agree with TRBD1. J lost 6 bases, V lost 4 bases, and 3 bases had no gene match. This CDR3 is built from 13 residues. Germline V gene data show CDR1 as SGHRS and CDR2 as YFSETQ. Written as DNA, the CDR3 is TGCGCCAGCAGCCAGGGGGCGGGTCAGCCCCAGCATTTT. Protein sequence: CASSQGAGQPQHF.

The CDR3 coding sequence is TGTGCCAGCAGCGCCCGGGACGGTTACACCGGGGAGCTGTTTTTT. Its translation is CASSARDGYTGELFF. V is TRBV9 and J is TRBJ2-2; tentatively, D is TRBD1 or TRBD2 (5 bases each). Germline V gives CDR1 SGDLS, CDR2 YYNGEE. The CDR3 sequence is 15 residues long. With 3 bases removed from V and 3 bases from J, the gap between germline ends came to 12 bases.

This chain links TRBV4-1 with TRBJ2-1; 11 bases line up with TRBD1. Germline V gene sequence: CDR1 MGHRA, CDR2 YSYEKL. This CDR3 is built from 14 residues. J was trimmed by 8 bases and V by 5 bases; bases with no gene match: 5. The CDR3 nucleotides read TGCGCCAGCAGCGACGGGACAGGGGGGTATGAGCAGTTCTTC. Translation gives CASSDGTGGYEQFF.

This sequence joins TRBV9 and TRBJ2-5, with D perhaps TRBD1 (5 bases). This CDR3 is built from 14 residues. CDR1 is SGDLS, CDR2 YYNGEE, per germline. V was shortened by 3 bases and J by 5 bases, with 14 bases between the two germline ends. CDR3 nucleotides: TGTGCCAGCAGCGCCGTCCAGGGAACTGAGACCCAGTACTTC. It specifies CASSAVQGTETQYF.

This rearrangement joins TRBV11-2 to TRBJ2-1; 9 bases are shared with TRBD2. This CDR3 has 16 amino acids. V was pared by 0 bases and J by 5 bases, with 5 bases of the junction left unmatched. Germline V CDR1 and CDR2: SGHAT, FQNNGV. The CDR3 reads CASSLEPSGINNEQFF. Here the CDR3 DNA reads TGTGCCAGCAGCTTAGAGCCTAGCGGGATTAACAATGAGCAGTTCTTC.